This entry concerns a single T cell receptor (beta chain). The antigen is not known. This entry belongs to a study of glioma-infiltrating T cells. Study-wide results and limits: Only very few CDR3 sequences appeared in both tissue and blood. Non-neoplastic patients had below-expected tissue-blood divergence, while all gliomas exceeded expectation.

The iRepertoire nested amplicon-rescue multiplex PCR amplified TCR alpha and beta CDR3s from RNA. TCRdb reprocessed the multiplex PCR reads via MiXCR and lists one record per CDR3 protein. In the table there are around 140,000 distinct CDR3 sequences, 30% to 40% of which are singletons. In germline, CDR1 is MNHNS, CDR2 SASEGT. Trimming removed 5 bases from V and 2 bases from J, with 10 bases in between. CDR3 length: 14 amino acids. The chain recombines TRBV6-1 with TRBJ1-5; no reliable D call. What was sequenced was glioma tissue, nonneoplastic brain tissue, or PBMCs (not recorded which). The source is a human donor with low-grade glioma or glioblastoma, undergoing nonglioma brain surgery, or in good health (not recorded which). The CDR3 protein is CASSNGMGNQPQHF. The CDR3, as DNA: TGTGCCAGCAGTAATGGGATGGGCAATCAGCCCCAGCATTTT.